This TCR beta chain was observed in a study of blood T cells in healthy people across ages. Study-wide results and caveats: The CMV status of each donor remained undetermined, and this could have confounded shifts in expanded clonotypes.

This clonotype was seen repeatedly, ten times or more. Its antigen is as yet unknown. A J-beta primer mix and a sample-barcoded 5' primer were used in a second PCR of roughly 6 to 11 cycles. TCRdb passed the 5' RACE reads through MiXCR, listing each CDR3 protein once. The sample consists of about 1.6 million distinct CDR3 sequences, roughly a third of them appearing once. The CDR3 consists of 12 residues. Trimming took 4 bases from V and 4 from J, leaving 6 bases between them. Germline V gene sequence: CDR1 MGHRA, CDR2 YSYEKL. Sequenced material: blood. The V gene is TRBV4-1, the J gene TRBJ2-3; no clear D. This TCR was sampled from a woman between 25 and 40 years old in good health. The CDR3 spells CASSLNSDTQYF. CDR3 bases: TGCGCCAGCAGCCTCAATTCAGATACGCAGTATTTT.